Listed below are T cell receptor beta chains from one sample, sequenced in a study of shared clonotypes between healthy human individuals. Clones were read by immunoSEQ multiplex PCR, and TCRdb kept only the in-frame ones, dropping some. The sample holds approximately 180,000 clones, 90% to 95% seen once. Sequencing was done on a sample of naive CD4+ T cells sorted from blood. These receptors all stem from a woman aged 30 to 39 in good health. Both conserved end residues are part of each CDR3. Each record gives: J gene, V gene, clone size, D gene, CDR3 DNA, CDR3 protein. The D gene is left open where the match is weak. Clone size is given for some rows only: seen once, a few or many times, or a class if the clone is expanded.

>TRBJ2-7|TRBV7-2|NA|TRBD1
TGTGCCAGCAGCCGGGACAGGTTGTCCTACGAGCAGTACTTC
CASSRDRLSYEQYF
>TRBJ2-1|TRBV6-5|NA|NA
TGTGCCAGCAGTTTCAAAGTGTGGGGGCATGAGCAGTTCTTC
CASSFKVWGHEQFF
>TRBJ1-2|TRBV19|once|TRBD1
TGTGCCAGTAGTATTTTAATGGGACAGGGTGGCTACACCTTC
CASSILMGQGGYTF
>TRBJ2-1|TRBV5-1|NA|TRBD2
TGCGCCAGCAGCCCAGCGGGAGGGCCAGTCAATGAGCAGTTCTTC
CASSPAGGPVNEQFF
>TRBJ1-2|TRBV7-9|NA|NA
TGTGCCAGCAGCTGGGTGGAGGGGCAGGGCTACACCTTC
CASSWVEGQGYTF
>TRBJ2-7|TRBV19|NA|TRBD1
TGTGCCAGTAGTATTCGACAGGGGGCCTACGAGCAGTACTTC
CASSIRQGAYEQYF
>TRBJ1-1|TRBV5-4|NA|NA
TGTGCCAGCAGCTCAACGGGGGGCACTGAAGCTTTCTTT
CASSSTGGTEAFF
>TRBJ2-7|TRBV5-1|NA|TRBD1
TGCGCCAGCACCCGGGACAGGAGCTCCTACGAGCAGTACTTC
CASTRDRSSYEQYF
>TRBJ2-7|TRBV5-6|once|TRBD1
TGTGCCAGCAGCCTAACCGGGACAGGGGGCTACGAGCAGTACTTC
CASSLTGTGGYEQYF
>TRBJ2-5|TRBV2|NA|TRBD2
TGTGCCAGCAGTCCCGGACTAGCGGTAGGGGAGACCCAGTACTTC
CASSPGLAVGETQYF
>TRBJ2-1|TRBV11-2|NA|TRBD1
TGTGCCAGCAGCCGAGGGACAGGGCATGAGCAGTTCTTC
CASSRGTGHEQFF
>TRBJ2-2|TRBV11-2|NA|NA
TGTGCCAGCAGTAGTATTAAGGGGAACACCGGGGAGCTGTTTTTT
CASSSIKGNTGELFF
>TRBJ2-1|TRBV28|NA|NA
TGTGCCAGCAGTTTCCCCCCGAACTCCTACAATGAGCAGTTCTTC
CASSFPPNSYNEQFF
>TRBJ2-3|TRBV18|NA|TRBD1
TGTGCCAGCTCACCAGGGGGACAGCGCACAGATACGCAGTATTTT
CASSPGGQRTDTQYF
>TRBJ2-3|TRBV27|NA|NA
TGTGCCAGCAGTTTTAATGAGGGATATACGCAGTATTTT
CASSFNEGYTQYF
>TRBJ1-1|TRBV15|NA|NA
TGTGCCACCAGCAGAGATTTGGGGACTGAAGCTTTCTTT
CATSRDLGTEAFF
>TRBJ2-2|TRBV9|NA|NA
TGTGCCAGCAGCGTCGAGTTAGGAAGAACCGGGGAGCTGTTTTTT
CASSVELGRTGELFF
>TRBJ2-7|TRBV15|once|TRBD1
TGTGCCACCAGCAGAGATGGGGGACAGGGGGGATCCTACGAGCAGTACTTC
CATSRDGGQGGSYEQYF
>TRBJ1-5|TRBV5-1|NA|NA
TGCGCCAGCAGCTTGGAGGGCCTCAATCAGCCCCAGCATTTT
CASSLEGLNQPQHF
>TRBJ2-7|TRBV6-5|NA|TRBD1
TGTGCCAGCAGTTCAACCGGGACAGGGGGCCGCGAGCAGTACTTC
CASSSTGTGGREQYF
>TRBJ2-7|TRBV9|NA|TRBD1
TGTGCCAGCAGCGTGATGACAGGGGGGTTCAACGAGCAGTACTTC
CASSVMTGGFNEQYF
>TRBJ2-3|TRBV7-7|NA|NA
TGTGCCAGCAGTCCAAGCGGTTCCACAGATACGCAGTATTTT
CASSPSGSTDTQYF
>TRBJ1-2|TRBV7-2|NA|TRBD1
TGTGCCAGCAGCCCCCGACAGGGTCCGAGCGGCTACACCTTC
CASSPRQGPSGYTF
>TRBJ1-5|TRBV28|NA|NA
TGTGCCAGCAGTCTGACCCGGGCCTCCTCGGACAATCAGCCCCAGCATTTT
CASSLTRASSDNQPQHF
>TRBJ2-7|TRBV7-9|NA|NA
TGTGCCAGCAGCTTATCCCCAGGTACCTACGAGCAGTACTTC
CASSLSPGTYEQYF
>TRBJ2-7|TRBV9|NA|TRBD2
TGTGCCAGCAGCGTAGGTCTAGCGGGCCACGAGCAGTACTTC
CASSVGLAGHEQYF
>TRBJ1-5|TRBV6-1|NA|NA
TGTGCCAGCAGTCCTCAGGGGAGACTCAATCAGCCCCAGCATTTT
CASSPQGRLNQPQHF
>TRBJ1-2|TRBV28|NA|TRBD1
TGTGCCAACGCCCCGACAGGGGTCGATGGCTACACCTTC
CANAPTGVDGYTF
>TRBJ2-2|TRBV27|once|NA
TGTGCCAGCAGTTCGATTATTCCCGGGGAGCTGTTTTTT
CASSSIIPGELFF
>TRBJ2-3|TRBV5-1|once|NA
TGCGCCAGCAGCTTCCCGGGTATCACAGATACGCAGTATTTT
CASSFPGITDTQYF
>TRBJ1-4|TRBV28|NA|TRBD1
TGTGCCAGCAGTTCTACCGGGACAGGGAGGAGAAAACTGTTTTTT
CASSSTGTGRRKLFF
>TRBJ2-7|TRBV5-1|NA|TRBD2
TGCGCCAGCAGCTGGTCTAGCGGGAGGCCCCCCTACGAGCAGTACTTC
CASSWSSGRPPYEQYF
>TRBJ2-7|TRBV5-1|NA|TRBD2
TGCGCCAGCAGCTGGGGTCAGGGCGGGAGCCTCTCCTACGAGCAGTACTTC
CASSWGQGGSLSYEQYF
>TRBJ1-2|TRBV5-1|NA|NA
TGCGCCAGCTCCCTCGGGAGGTATGGCTACACCTTC
CASSLGRYGYTF
>TRBJ1-2|TRBV6-5|NA|NA
TGTGCCAGCAGCCCCGGTCCACCCGATAACTATGGCTACACCTTC
CASSPGPPDNYGYTF
>TRBJ2-7|TRBV11-1|NA|NA
TGTGCCAGCAGCTTATTCGGCTCCTACGAGCAGTACTTC
CASSLFGSYEQYF
>TRBJ2-7|TRBV19|NA|NA
TGTGCCAGTAGCCTAGGGATTCCCTACGAGCAGTACTTC
CASSLGIPYEQYF
>TRBJ1-1|TRBV19|NA|NA
TGTGCCAGTAGTATAGAGGAGAGATTGAACACTGAAGCTTTCTTT
CASSIEERLNTEAFF
>TRBJ2-7|TRBV27|NA|TRBD2
TGTGCCAGTAGGCCTAGCGGGAGGAGTTCCTACGAGCAGTACTTC
CASRPSGRSSYEQYF
>TRBJ2-7|TRBV10-1|NA|NA
TGCGCCAGCAGTGAACGGCGGGGTCCCTACGAGCAGTACTTC
CASSERRGPYEQYF
>TRBJ2-7|TRBV5-4|NA|TRBD1
TGTGCCAGCAGCTACCTAGGGGGCGCCTACGAGCAGTACTTC
CASSYLGGAYEQYF
>TRBJ2-3|TRBV7-7|NA|NA
TGTGCCAGCAGCTTAGCTAGCGGTAGCACAGATACGCAGTATTTT
CASSLASGSTDTQYF
>TRBJ2-7|TRBV29-1|NA|NA
TGCAGCGCCCTACTAGCAACCTACGAGCAGTACTTC
CSALLATYEQYF
>TRBJ1-1|TRBV7-9|NA|NA
TGTGCCAGCAGCCTAGATTACACTGAAGCTTTCTTT
CASSLDYTEAFF
>TRBJ2-7|TRBV21-1|NA|NA
TGTGCCAGGACGGTGCCCTACGGGCAGTACTTC
CARTVPYGQYF